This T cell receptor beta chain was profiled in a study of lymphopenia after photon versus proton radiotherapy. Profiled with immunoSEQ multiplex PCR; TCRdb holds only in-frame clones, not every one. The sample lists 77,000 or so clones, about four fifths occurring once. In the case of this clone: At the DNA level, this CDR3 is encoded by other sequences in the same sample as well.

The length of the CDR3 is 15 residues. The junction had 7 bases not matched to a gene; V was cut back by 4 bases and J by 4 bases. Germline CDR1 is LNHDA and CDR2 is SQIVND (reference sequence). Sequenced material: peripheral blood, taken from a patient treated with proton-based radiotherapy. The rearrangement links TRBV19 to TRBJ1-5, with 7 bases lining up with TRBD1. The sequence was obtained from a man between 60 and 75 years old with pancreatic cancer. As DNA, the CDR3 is TGTGCCAGTAGTACGCGACAGGGACCGAATCAGCCCCAGCATTTT. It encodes CASSTRQGPNQPQHF.